Each of the 23 T cell receptor beta chains below was sequenced from the same sample in a study of control samples from healthy donors and cancer patients. Some clones are missing from TCRdb's copy, which holds only in-frame ones; the method was immunoSEQ multiplex PCR. This listing includes 150,000 to 200,000 clones. Sequenced sample: blood. These receptor sequences come from a woman between 25 and 40 years old in good health.

The chain carries TRBV2 and TRBJ1-5; perhaps TRBD1 as D (5 bases). The V end lost 3 bases, the J end lost 3 bases, and 15 bases lay between the germline ends. The germline gives CDR1 SNHLY, CDR2 FYNNEI. This CDR3 comprises 16 residues. As DNA, the CDR3 is TGTGCCAGCAGTGATGAGTCGGGACGGCTCAATCAGCCCCAGCATTTT. It codes for CASSDESGRLNQPQHF. Drawing the rest from reference TRBV2 and TRBJ1-5, the complete variable domain is EPEVTQTPSHQVTQMGQEVILRCVPISNHLYFYWYRQILGQKVEFLVSFYNNEISEKSEIFDDQFSVERPDGSNFTLKIRSTKLEDSAMYFCASSDESGRLNQPQHFGDGTRLSIL.

The rearrangement uses TRBV11-2 and TRBJ1-1, with 7 positions matching TRBD1. This CDR3 spans 14 amino acids. The germline CDR1 and CDR2 sequences are SGHAT and FQNNGV. V lost 5 bases to trimming and J lost 4 bases; unmatched junction nucleotides: 7. The CDR3 DNA follows: TGTGCCAGCAGCCCCAATTACAGGGGCACTGAAGCTTTCTTT. It is translated as CASSPNYRGTEAFF.

The chain recombines TRBV4-3 with TRBJ2-5; 12 positions match TRBD2. The CDR3 contains 16 residues. Germline trimming cut 1 base from V and 5 bases from J; bases unmatched to any gene: 5. Germline CDR1 and CDR2: LGHNA and YSLEER. DNA of the CDR3: TGCGCCAGCAGCCAAGGACTAGCGGGGGTTTCGGAGACCCAGTACTTC. This sequence encodes CASSQGLAGVSETQYF.

The chain links TRBV5-4 to TRBJ2-5; 7 nucleotides align to TRBD2. Per germline, CDR1 SGHNT and CDR2 YYREEE (reference sequence). Losses at the gene ends were 1 base for V and 9 bases for J; bases not matched to a gene: 12. This CDR3 contains 15 residues. This CDR3 is CASSLMGGSPLAQYF. In DNA form, the CDR3 reads TGTGCCAGCAGCTTGATGGGGGGGTCTCCCTTGGCCCAGTACTTC.

The chain couples TRBV11-3 to TRBJ2-1, with D unresolved. The V and J ends lost 0 bases and 7 bases respectively, with 10 bases between them. This CDR3 spans 14 amino acids. CDR1 and CDR2 (germline): SGHNT, YENEEA. The DNA for the CDR3 is TGTGCCAGCAGCTTAGATAGAGAGTTTAATGAGCAGTTCTTC. This translates into CASSLDREFNEQFF.

The rearrangement links TRBV5-1 to TRBJ2-1, with D perhaps assigned TRBD1 or TRBD2 (5 bases each). V was shortened by 3 bases and J by 8 bases, with 21 bases between the two germline ends. This CDR3 is 16 amino acids long. The germline V gene encodes CDR1 SGHRS and CDR2 YFSETQ. The CDR3 nucleotides are TGCGCCAGCAGCTCCGCCCCTCCGGGACCCCTGGATGAGCAGTTCTTC. Amino acid sequence: CASSSAPPGPLDEQFF.

The chain uses TRBV7-6 and TRBJ2-7; D is uncertain. This CDR3 spans 15 amino acids. The V gene's germline CDR1 is SGHVS and CDR2 FNYEAQ. The V and J ends lost 5 bases and 2 bases respectively, with 16 bases between them. CDR3 DNA: TGTGCCAGCAGCAAATCCGCCCTAACTGCCTACGAGCAGTACTTC. Translation gives CASSKSALTAYEQYF. Based on the CDR3 plus reference TRBV7-6 and TRBJ2-7, the full variable domain is GAGVSQSPRYKVTKRGQDVALRCDPISGHVSLYWYRQALGQGPEFLTYFNYEAQQDKSGLPNDRFSAERPEGSISTLTIQRTEQRDSAMYRCASSKSALTAYEQYFGPGTRLTVT.

The rearrangement links TRBV7-2 to TRBJ1-5; possibly TRBD1 for D (5 bases). Germline assignment: CDR1 SGHTA and CDR2 FQGNSA. There are 16 residues in the CDR3. Trimming removed 6 bases at V and 0 bases at J, with 15 bases between. CDR3 loop: CASSGQGRPSNQPQHF. The CDR3 nucleotides are TGTGCCAGCAGTGGACAAGGGCGTCCTAGCAATCAGCCCCAGCATTTT.

CDR3 protein: CASSDVGLPNTEAFF. DNA for the CDR3: TGTGCCAGCAGTGACGTAGGGCTTCCGAACACTGAAGCTTTCTTT. The chain uses TRBV6-1 and TRBJ1-1; D call uncertain. The V end lost 3 bases, the J end lost 1 base, and 12 bases lay between the germline ends. Germline V lookup: CDR1 MNHNS, CDR2 SASEGT. This CDR3 has 15 amino acids.

This chain joins TRBV5-6 and TRBJ1-6, with TRBD1 matching over 12 bases. Germline-derived CDR1 and CDR2 are SGHDT and YYEEEE. The junction had 7 bases not matched to a gene; V was cut back by 4 bases and J by 8 bases. CDR3 size: 16 residues. CDR3 nucleotides: TGTGCCAGCAGCCCGAGGGACAGGGGGCTTTATTCACCCCTCCACTTT. Amino acid sequence: CASSPRDRGLYSPLHF.

The rearrangement links TRBV11-2 to TRBJ1-2, with a tentative D call TRBD1 (5 bases). Germline CDR1 reads SGHAT; CDR2 reads FQNNGV. V shed 2 bases and J shed 5 bases, with 18 bases lying between them. The length of the CDR3 is 16 residues. The CDR3 region has the DNA TGTGCCAGCAGCTTATCAAGCCCGGGACTCCTTTATGGCTACACCTTC. It specifies CASSLSSPGLLYGYTF.

J is TRBJ2-7 and V is TRBV29-1; perhaps TRBD1 as D (6 bases). The CDR3 length is 13 residues. Trimming cost V 4 bases and J 2 bases, with 12 bases left between them. Germline V gives CDR1 SQVTM, CDR2 ANQGSEA. DNA for the CDR3: TGCAGCGTTGCCCGAACAGGGACCTACGAGCAGTACTTC. As protein: CSVARTGTYEQYF.

The chain recombines TRBV5-1 with TRBJ1-2; 10 bases are shared with TRBD1. Germline V gene lookup returns CDR1 SGHRS and CDR2 YFSETQ. The CDR3 runs to 16 residues. After removal of 3 bases from V and 3 bases from J, the junction contained 8 bases not matched to a gene. For the CDR3, the DNA is TGCGCCAGCAGCTCTTTGGCGACAGGGGGCCACTATGGCTACACCTTC. Translating it yields CASSSLATGGHYGYTF.

This chain joins TRBV5-1 and TRBJ1-1; tentative D call: TRBD1 (5 bases). The V end lost 6 bases, the J end lost 0 bases, and 12 bases lay between the germline ends. The CDR3 totals 14 residues. Germline values: CDR1 SGHRS, CDR2 YFSETQ. The CDR3 region is CASTPGLLNTEAFF. In DNA form, the CDR3 reads TGCGCCAGCACCCCGGGACTTTTGAACACTGAAGCTTTCTTT.

The CDR3 here is CATGQGMNTEAFF. The CDR3 DNA follows: TGTGCCACCGGACAGGGGATGAACACTGAAGCTTTCTTT. The chain links TRBV18 to TRBJ1-1, with 9 positions matching TRBD1. V shed 10 bases, J shed 0 bases, and the junction held 3 bases outside the gene matches. The CDR3 loop spans 13 amino acids. Germline V gene sequence: CDR1 KGHSH, CDR2 LQKENI. The full variable domain, in which reference TRBV18 and TRBJ1-1 provide the parts outside the CDR3, is NAGVMQNPRHLVRRRGQEARLRCSPMKGHSHVYWYRQLPEEGLKFMVYLQKENIIDESGMPKERFSAEFPKEGPSILRIQQVVRGDSAAYFCATGQGMNTEAFFGQGTRLTVV.

V gene TRBV2 combines with J gene TRBJ1-2; possibly TRBD1 for D (5 bases). Trimming removed 3 bases at V and 9 bases at J, with 20 bases between. Germline V gene lookup returns CDR1 SNHLY and CDR2 FYNNEI. The CDR3 contains 15 residues. CDR3 in amino acids: CASSDPGQEGSRYTF. In DNA form, the CDR3 reads TGTGCCAGCAGTGACCCCGGGCAGGAGGGGTCCCGCTACACCTTC. The full variable domain, completed using reference TRBV2 and TRBJ1-2, is EPEVTQTPSHQVTQMGQEVILRCVPISNHLYFYWYRQILGQKVEFLVSFYNNEISEKSEIFDDQFSVERPDGSNFTLKIRSTKLEDSAMYFCASSDPGQEGSRYTFGSGTRLTVV.

This chain connects TRBV9 to TRBJ1-2; tentatively, D is TRBD1 (5 bases). Trimming shortened V by 0 bases and J by 3 bases, and 21 bases separated the two germline ends. This CDR3 spans 18 amino acids. CDR1 is SGDLS, CDR2 YYNGEE, per germline. DNA for the CDR3: TGTGCCAGCAGCGTAGACCCAAGCAGGGAGGGAGATGACTATGGCTACACCTTC. As protein: CASSVDPSREGDDYGYTF.

The genes are TRBV19 and TRBJ1-2; TRBD1 matches at 10 bases. With 0 bases clipped from V and 3 bases from J, the junction kept 4 bases outside the gene matches. The CDR3 loop spans 16 amino acids. Germline V CDR1 and CDR2: LNHDA, SQIVND (reference sequence). The CDR3 region has the DNA TGTGCCAGTAGTATAGAAGGCGACAGGGGGCACTATGGCTACACCTTC. Residues: CASSIEGDRGHYGYTF.

The chain links TRBV11-2 to TRBJ1-2, with TRBD1 matching over 10 bases. The CDR3 totals 16 residues. Looked up from germline, CDR1 is SGHAT and CDR2 is FQNNGV. V dropped 9 bases and J dropped 4; count of bases not matched to a gene: 14. In DNA, the CDR3 is TGTGCCAGTTTCAGACTCGGGACAGGGGACACCTATGGCTACACCTTC. Protein: CASFRLGTGDTYGYTF.

This sequence joins TRBV7-9 and TRBJ1-6, with TRBD1 as a possible D gene (5 bases). The V and J ends lost 3 bases and 4 bases respectively, with 7 bases between them. The CDR3 runs to 14 residues. Germline V lookup: CDR1 SEHNR, CDR2 FQNEAQ (reference sequence). CDR3 bases: TGTGCCAGCAGCTTGGGGGGTTATAATTCACCCCTCCACTTT. Its translation: CASSLGGYNSPLHF.

The chain is built from TRBV30 and TRBJ1-2; maybe TRBD1 (5 bases). The CDR3 has 10 amino acids. V lost 7 bases, J lost 8 bases, and 11 bases lay in between. CDR1 is GTSNPN and CDR2 is SVGIG in the germline V gene (reference sequence). CDR3 amino acids: CASDISGYTF. CDR3 coding DNA: TGTGCCTCGGACATATCGGGCTACACCTTC.

The chain has TRBV7-9 and TRBJ1-5; D uncertain. Germline-derived CDR1 and CDR2 are SEHNR and FQNEAQ (reference sequence). Trimming pared 6 bases from V and 7 bases from J, leaving 4 bases between. The CDR3 is 10 amino acids. In DNA form, the CDR3 reads TGTGCCAGCAGGGCGCAGCCCCAGCATTTT. Translation: CASRAQPQHF.

This chain uses TRBV7-9 with TRBJ1-4; 9 bases match TRBD1. Unmatched junction bases numbered 2, after V lost 6 bases and J lost 3 bases. Germline CDR1 reads SEHNR; CDR2 reads FQNEAQ (reference sequence). The CDR3 has 14 amino acids. The CDR3 reads CASSRDRANEKLFF. The CDR3 DNA sequence: TGTGCCAGCAGTCGGGACAGGGCTAATGAAAAACTGTTTTTT.